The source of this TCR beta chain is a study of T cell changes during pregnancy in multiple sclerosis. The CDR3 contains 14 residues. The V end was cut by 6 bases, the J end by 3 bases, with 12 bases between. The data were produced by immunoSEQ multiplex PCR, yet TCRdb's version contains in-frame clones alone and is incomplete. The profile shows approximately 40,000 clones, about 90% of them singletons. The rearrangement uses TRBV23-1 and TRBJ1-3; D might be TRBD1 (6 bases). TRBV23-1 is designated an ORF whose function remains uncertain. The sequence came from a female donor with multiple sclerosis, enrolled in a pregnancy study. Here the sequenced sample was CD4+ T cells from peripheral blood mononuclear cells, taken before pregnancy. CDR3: CASSKTGHGNTIYF. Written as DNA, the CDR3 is TGCGCCAGCAGCAAAACAGGGCATGGAAACACCATATATTTT.